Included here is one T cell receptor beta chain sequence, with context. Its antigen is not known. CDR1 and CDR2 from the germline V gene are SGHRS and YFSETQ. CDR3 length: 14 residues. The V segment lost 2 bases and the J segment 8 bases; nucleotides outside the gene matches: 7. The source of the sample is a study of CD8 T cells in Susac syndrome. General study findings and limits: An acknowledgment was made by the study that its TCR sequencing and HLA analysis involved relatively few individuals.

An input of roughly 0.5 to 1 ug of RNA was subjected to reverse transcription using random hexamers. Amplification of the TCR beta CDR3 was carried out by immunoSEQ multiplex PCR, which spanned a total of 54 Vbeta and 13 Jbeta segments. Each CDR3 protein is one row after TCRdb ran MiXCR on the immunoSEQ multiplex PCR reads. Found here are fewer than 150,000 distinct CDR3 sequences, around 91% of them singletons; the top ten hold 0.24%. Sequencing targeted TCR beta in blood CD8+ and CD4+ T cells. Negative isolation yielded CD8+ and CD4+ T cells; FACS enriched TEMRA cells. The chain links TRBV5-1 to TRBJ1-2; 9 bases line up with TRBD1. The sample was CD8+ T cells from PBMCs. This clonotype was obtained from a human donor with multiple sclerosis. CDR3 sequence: CASSFYGTGSGYTF. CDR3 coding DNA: TGCGCCAGCAGCTTTTACGGGACAGGGAGCGGCTACACCTTC. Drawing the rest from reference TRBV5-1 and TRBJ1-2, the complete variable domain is KAGVTQTPRYLIKTRGQQVTLSCSPISGHRSVSWYQQTPGQGLQFLFEYFSETQRNKGNFPGRFSGRQFSNSRSEMNVSTLELGDSALYLCASSFYGTGSGYTFGSGTRLTVV.